This T cell receptor (beta chain) was observed in a study of blood T cell repertoires in COVID-19. Across the study: There were acute and convalescent COVID-19 samples, and they came from the United States, Italy and Spain. In each case, the material was cDNA or gDNA derived from T cells, B-cell-depleted T cells, or PBMCs.

Data came from immunoSEQ multiplex PCR; TCRdb stores just in-frame clones and leaves some out. The data show roughly 120,000 clones, roughly 88% seen once. CDR3 length equals 12 residues. The germline V gene has CDR1 ENHRY and CDR2 SYGVKD. Trimming at V came to 6 bases and at J to 4 bases, leaving 3 bases not matched to a gene. The chain joins TRBV10-3 to TRBJ2-7, with 7 bases aligning to TRBD1. The source is a woman between 50 and 59 years old with active or convalescent COVID-19. Input material: peripheral blood. CDR3 sequence reads: CAIRGTEYEQYF. The CDR3 nucleotides are TGTGCCATCAGGGGGACAGAATACGAGCAGTACTTC.